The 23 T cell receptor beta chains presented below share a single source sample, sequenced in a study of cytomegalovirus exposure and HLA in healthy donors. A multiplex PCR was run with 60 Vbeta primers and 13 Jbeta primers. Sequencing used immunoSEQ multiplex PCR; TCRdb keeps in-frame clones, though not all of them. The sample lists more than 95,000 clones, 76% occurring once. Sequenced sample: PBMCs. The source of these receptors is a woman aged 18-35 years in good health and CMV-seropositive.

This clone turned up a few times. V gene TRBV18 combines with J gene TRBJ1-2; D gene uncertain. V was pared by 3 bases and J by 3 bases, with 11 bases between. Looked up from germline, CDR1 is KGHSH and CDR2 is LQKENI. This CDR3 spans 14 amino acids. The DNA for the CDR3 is TGTGCCAGCTCACCTGGTACTACCGACTATGGCTACACCTTC. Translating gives CASSPGTTDYGYTF.

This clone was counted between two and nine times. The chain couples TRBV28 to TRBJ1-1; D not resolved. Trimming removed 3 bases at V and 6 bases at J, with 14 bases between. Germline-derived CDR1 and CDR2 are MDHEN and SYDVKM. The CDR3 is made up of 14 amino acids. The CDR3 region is CASSFSAPGPEAFF. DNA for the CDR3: TGTGCCAGCAGTTTTTCAGCCCCTGGGCCTGAAGCTTTCTTT.

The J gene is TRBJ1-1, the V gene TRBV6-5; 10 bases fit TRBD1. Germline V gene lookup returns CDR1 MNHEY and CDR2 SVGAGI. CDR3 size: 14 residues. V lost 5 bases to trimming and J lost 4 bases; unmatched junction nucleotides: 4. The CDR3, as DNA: TGTGCCAGCAGTCGACAGGGGGCGGGCACTGAAGCTTTCTTT. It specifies CASSRQGAGTEAFF.

This chain's CDR3 is CASRRREHGEQYF. The DNA for the CDR3 is TGTGCCAGCAGACGGCGGGAGCATGGTGAGCAGTACTTC. V is TRBV27 and J is TRBJ2-7; 7 nucleotides line up with TRBD2. Germline loops: CDR1 MNHEY, CDR2 SMNVEV (reference sequence). Trimming took 6 bases from V and 7 from J; bases not matched to a gene: 9. The CDR3 has 13 amino acids.

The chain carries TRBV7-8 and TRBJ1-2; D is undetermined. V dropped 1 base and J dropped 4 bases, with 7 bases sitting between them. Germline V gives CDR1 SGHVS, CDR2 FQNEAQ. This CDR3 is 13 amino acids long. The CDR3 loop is CASSLEEIYGYTF. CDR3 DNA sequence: TGTGCCAGCAGCTTAGAGGAGATCTATGGCTACACCTTC.

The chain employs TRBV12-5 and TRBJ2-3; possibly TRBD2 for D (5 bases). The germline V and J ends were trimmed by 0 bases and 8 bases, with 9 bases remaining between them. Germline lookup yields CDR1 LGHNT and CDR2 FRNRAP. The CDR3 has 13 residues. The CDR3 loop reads CASGLVAEGTQYF. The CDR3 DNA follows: TGTGCTAGTGGTTTGGTAGCGGAAGGTACGCAGTATTTT.

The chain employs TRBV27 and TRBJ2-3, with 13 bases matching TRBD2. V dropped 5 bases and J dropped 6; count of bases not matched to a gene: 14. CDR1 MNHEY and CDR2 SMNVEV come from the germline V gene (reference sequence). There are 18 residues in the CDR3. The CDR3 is CASSPRTSGRAPGDTQYF. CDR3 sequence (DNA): TGTGCCAGCAGTCCCCGAACTAGCGGGAGGGCACCAGGTGATACGCAGTATTTT.

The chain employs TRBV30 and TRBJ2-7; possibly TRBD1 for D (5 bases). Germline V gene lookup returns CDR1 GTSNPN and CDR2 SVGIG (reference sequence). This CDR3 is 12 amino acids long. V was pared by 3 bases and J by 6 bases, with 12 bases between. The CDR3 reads CAWSRDRPEQYF. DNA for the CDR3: TGTGCCTGGAGCAGGGATCGTCCCGAGCAGTACTTC.

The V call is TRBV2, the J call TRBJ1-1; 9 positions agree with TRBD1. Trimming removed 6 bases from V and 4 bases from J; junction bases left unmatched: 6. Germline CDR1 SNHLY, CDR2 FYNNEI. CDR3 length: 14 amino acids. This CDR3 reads CASSPGQGSTEAFF. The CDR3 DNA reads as TGTGCCAGCAGCCCCGGACAGGGGAGCACTGAAGCTTTCTTT. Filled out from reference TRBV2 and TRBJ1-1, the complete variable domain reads EPEVTQTPSHQVTQMGQEVILRCVPISNHLYFYWYRQILGQKVEFLVSFYNNEISEKSEIFDDQFSVERPDGSNFTLKIRSTKLEDSAMYFCASSPGQGSTEAFFGQGTRLTVV.

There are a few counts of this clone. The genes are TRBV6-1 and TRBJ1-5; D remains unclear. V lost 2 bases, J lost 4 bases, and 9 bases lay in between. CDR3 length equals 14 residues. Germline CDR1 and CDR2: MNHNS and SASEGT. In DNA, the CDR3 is TGTGCCAGCAGTGAAAATCGAGGGAATCAGCCCCAGCATTTT. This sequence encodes CASSENRGNQPQHF.

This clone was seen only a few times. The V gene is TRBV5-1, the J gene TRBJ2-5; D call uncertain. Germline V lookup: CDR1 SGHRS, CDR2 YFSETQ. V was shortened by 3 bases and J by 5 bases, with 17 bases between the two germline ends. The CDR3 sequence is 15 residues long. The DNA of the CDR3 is TGCGCCAGCAGCTATTTCGGTCTCCCTGAGGAGACCCAGTACTTC. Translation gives CASSYFGLPEETQYF.

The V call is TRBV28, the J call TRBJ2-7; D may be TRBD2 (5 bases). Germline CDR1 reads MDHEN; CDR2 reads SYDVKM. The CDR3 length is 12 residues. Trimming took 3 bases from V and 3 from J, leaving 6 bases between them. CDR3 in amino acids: CASSFGSYEQYF. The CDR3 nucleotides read TGTGCCAGCAGTTTTGGGAGCTACGAGCAGTACTTC.

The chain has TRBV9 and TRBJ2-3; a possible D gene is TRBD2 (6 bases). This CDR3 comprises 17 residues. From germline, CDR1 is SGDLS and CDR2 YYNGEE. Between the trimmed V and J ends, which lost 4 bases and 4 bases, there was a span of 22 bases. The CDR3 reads CASSLTFDSGGADTQYF. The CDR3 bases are TGTGCCAGCAGCCTTACTTTTGATAGCGGAGGGGCAGATACGCAGTATTTT.

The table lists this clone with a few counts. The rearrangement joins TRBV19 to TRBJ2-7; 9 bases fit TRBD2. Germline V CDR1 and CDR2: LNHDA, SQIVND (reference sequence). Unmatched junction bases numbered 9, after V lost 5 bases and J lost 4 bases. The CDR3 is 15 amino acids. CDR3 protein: CASSFSGSGGYEQYF. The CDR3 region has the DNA TGTGCCAGTAGTTTTAGCGGGAGCGGTGGGTACGAGCAGTACTTC.

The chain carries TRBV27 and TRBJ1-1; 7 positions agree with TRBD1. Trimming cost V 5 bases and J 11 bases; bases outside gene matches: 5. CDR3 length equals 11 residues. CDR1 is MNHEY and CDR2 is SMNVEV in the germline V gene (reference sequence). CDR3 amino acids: CASSKTGDAFF. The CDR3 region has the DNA TGTGCCAGCAGTAAAACAGGGGACGCTTTCTTT.

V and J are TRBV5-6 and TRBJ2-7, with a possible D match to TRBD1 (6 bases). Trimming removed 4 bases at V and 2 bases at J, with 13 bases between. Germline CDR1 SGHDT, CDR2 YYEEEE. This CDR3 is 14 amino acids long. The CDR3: CASSIGTPPYEQYF. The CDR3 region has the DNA TGTGCCAGCAGCATCGGGACACCTCCCTACGAGCAGTACTTC.

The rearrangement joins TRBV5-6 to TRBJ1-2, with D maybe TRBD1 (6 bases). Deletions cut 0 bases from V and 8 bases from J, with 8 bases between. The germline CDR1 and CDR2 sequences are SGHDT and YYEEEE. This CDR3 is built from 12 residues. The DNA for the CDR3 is TGTGCCAGCAGCTTGGTTAGGGGGGGCTACACCTTC. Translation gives CASSLVRGGYTF. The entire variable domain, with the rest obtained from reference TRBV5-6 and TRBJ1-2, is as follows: DAGVTQSPTHLIKTRGQQVTLRCSPKSGHDTVSWYQQALGQGPQFIFQYYEEEERQRGNFPDRFSGHQFPNYSSELNVNALLLGDSALYLCASSLVRGGYTFGSGTRLTVV.

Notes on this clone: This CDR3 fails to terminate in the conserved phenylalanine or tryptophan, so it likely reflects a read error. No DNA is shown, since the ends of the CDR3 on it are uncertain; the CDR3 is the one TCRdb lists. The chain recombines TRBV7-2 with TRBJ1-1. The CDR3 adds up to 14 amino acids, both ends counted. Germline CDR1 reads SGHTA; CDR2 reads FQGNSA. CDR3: CASSLSIGDTEALV.

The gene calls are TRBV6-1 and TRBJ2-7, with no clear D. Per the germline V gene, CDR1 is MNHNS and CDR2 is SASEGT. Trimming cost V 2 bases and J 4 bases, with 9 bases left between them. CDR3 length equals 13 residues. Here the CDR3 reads CASSENPLYEQYF. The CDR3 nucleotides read TGTGCCAGCAGTGAAAACCCCCTATACGAGCAGTACTTC.

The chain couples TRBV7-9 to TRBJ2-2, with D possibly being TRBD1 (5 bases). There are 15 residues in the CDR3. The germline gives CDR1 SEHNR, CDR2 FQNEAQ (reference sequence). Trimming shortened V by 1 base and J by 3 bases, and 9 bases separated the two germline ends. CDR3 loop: CASSLGQPDTGELFF. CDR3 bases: TGTGCCAGCAGCTTAGGACAGCCCGACACCGGGGAGCTGTTTTTT.

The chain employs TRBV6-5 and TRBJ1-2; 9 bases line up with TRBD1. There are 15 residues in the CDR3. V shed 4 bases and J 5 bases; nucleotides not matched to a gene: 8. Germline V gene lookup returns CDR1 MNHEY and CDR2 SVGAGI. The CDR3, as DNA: TGTGCCAGCAGTTCTCCGGGACAGGGAGTTTATGGCTACACCTTC. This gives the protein CASSSPGQGVYGYTF.

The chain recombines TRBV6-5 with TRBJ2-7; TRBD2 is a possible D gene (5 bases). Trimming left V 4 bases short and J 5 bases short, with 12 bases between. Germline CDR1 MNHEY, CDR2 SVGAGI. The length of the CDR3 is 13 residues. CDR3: CASSFTSSHEQYF. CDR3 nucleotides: TGTGCCAGCAGTTTTACTAGTTCCCACGAGCAGTACTTC.

CDR3 sequence: CASSMGLAGGTYNEQFF. The CDR3 nucleotides read TGTGCCAGTAGTATGGGACTAGCGGGAGGTACCTACAATGAGCAGTTCTTC. The chain is built from TRBV19 and TRBJ2-1, with 15 bases that match TRBD2. Germline CDR1 and CDR2: LNHDA and SQIVND (reference sequence). The CDR3 totals 17 residues. J was trimmed by 2 bases and V by 3 bases; bases with no gene match: 2.